The 21 T cell receptor beta chains given below trace back to one sample, sequenced in a study of T cells in Graves' hyperthyroidism and ophthalmopathy. RNA transcripts served as the template for amplifying TCR beta CDR3 regions. HTBI primers were the set used in a first-round RT-PCR of the TCR CDR3. TCRdb re-derived calls from the multiplex PCR reads in MiXCR, one entry per CDR3 protein. This sample yields nearly 600,000 distinct CDR3 sequences, of which 14% are seen a single time; around 7% belongs to the top ten. Sequencing was performed on blood. Every receptor here comes from a young woman with Graves' ophthalmopathy.

The V and J genes are TRBV9 and TRBJ1-5, with 7 nucleotides matching TRBD1. Germline CDR1 and CDR2: SGDLS and YYNGEE. V was clipped by 0 bases and J by 5 bases; unmatched bases: 5. The CDR3 is 15 residues long. CDR3 in amino acids: CASSVDETGYQPQHF. The CDR3 coding sequence is TGTGCCAGCAGCGTAGACGAGACAGGGTATCAGCCCCAGCATTTT.

This clonotype has at least ten counts. The chain has TRBV2 and TRBJ2-5; TRBD2 is a possible D gene (6 bases). The germline V and J ends were trimmed by 6 bases and 2 bases, with 16 bases remaining between them. Germline V gene sequence: CDR1 SNHLY, CDR2 FYNNEI. The CDR3 totals 15 residues. CDR3 bases: TGTGCCAGCAGGGCTACCGGGACTGTTCAAGAGACCCAGTACTTC. Translated: CASRATGTVQETQYF.

The sample holds a few counts of this clonotype. This rearrangement joins TRBV4-1 to TRBJ2-5, with D possibly matching TRBD1 (5 bases). The CDR3 runs 16 residues. V was cut by 1 base and J by 1 base, with 13 bases left in between. Germline CDR1 is MGHRA and CDR2 is YSYEKL. The CDR3 coding sequence is TGCGCCAGCAGCCAAGGGACCGACAGTTCCCAAGAGACCCAGTACTTC. Translation: CASSQGTDSSQETQYF.

The J gene is TRBJ1-3, the V gene TRBV6-5; D is unresolved. There are 15 residues in the CDR3. V lost 0 bases and J lost 5, with 11 bases in between. Germline values: CDR1 MNHEY, CDR2 SVGAGI. For the CDR3, the DNA is TGTGCCAGCAGTTACTCGTCTAGTCCGCGAAACACCATATATTTT. It encodes CASSYSSSPRNTIYF.

This clonotype was seen at least ten times. This chain links TRBV7-6 with TRBJ2-1; D possibly corresponds to TRBD2 (5 bases). The CDR3 covers 16 residues. Germline values: CDR1 SGHVS, CDR2 FNYEAQ. Between the trimmed V and J ends, which lost 1 base and 7 bases, there was a span of 17 bases. The CDR3 loop is CASSLVASGLVNEQFF. As DNA, the CDR3 is TGTGCCAGCAGCTTAGTTGCCAGCGGCCTCGTTAATGAGCAGTTCTTC.

This clonotype has at least ten counts. The chain couples TRBV20-1 to TRBJ2-3; 10 positions agree with TRBD2. Germline V CDR1 and CDR2: DFQATT, SNEGSKA (reference sequence). The CDR3 is made up of 15 amino acids. Trimming took 0 bases from V and 5 from J; bases not matched to a gene: 5. CDR3: CSARDQVAGGDTQYF. The CDR3 DNA follows: TGCAGTGCTAGAGATCAGGTAGCGGGAGGAGATACGCAGTATTTT.

This clonotype came up many times. This chain uses TRBV20-1 with TRBJ2-3; 8 bases are shared with TRBD2. From germline, CDR1 is DFQATT and CDR2 SNEGSKA (reference sequence). Trimming took 0 bases from V and 7 from J; bases not matched to a gene: 9. The CDR3 spans 15 residues. CDR3 residues: CSARDSGATLYTQYF. The CDR3 region has the DNA TGCAGTGCTAGAGATAGCGGGGCGACCTTGTATACGCAGTATTTT.

In its sample, this clonotype was seen many times. J is TRBJ2-7 and V is TRBV7-2; TRBD1 matches at 9 bases. V was clipped by 4 bases and J by 4 bases; unmatched bases: 5. Germline CDR1 and CDR2: SGHTA and FQGNSA. The CDR3 has 14 residues. CDR3 residues: CASSSGQGGYEQYF. CDR3 DNA sequence: TGTGCCAGCAGCTCGGGACAGGGAGGGTACGAGCAGTACTTC.

This clonotype was seen at least ten times. The rearrangement joins TRBV2 to TRBJ2-7; 7 bases map to TRBD1. CDR3 length: 17 residues. With V trimmed by 2 bases and J by 1 base, 11 bases remained unmatched. From germline, CDR1 is SNHLY and CDR2 FYNNEI. CDR3 loop: CASSESLIWGQSYEQYF. CDR3 DNA sequence: TGTGCCAGCAGTGAATCTTTGATATGGGGACAGTCCTACGAGCAGTACTTC.

V usage is TRBV19 and J usage is TRBJ2-2; maybe TRBD1 (6 bases). The CDR3 loop spans 17 amino acids. V lost 4 bases and J lost 3, with 18 bases in between. CDR1 is LNHDA, CDR2 SQIVND, per germline (reference sequence). CDR3 nucleotide sequence: TGTGCCAGTAGTACCCGGACAGAACGAACGGACACCGGGGAGCTGTTTTTT. It yields the protein CASSTRTERTDTGELFF.

This clonotype was seen ten or more times. The V call is TRBV28, the J call TRBJ1-4; the D is unclear. V lost 5 bases and J lost 3, with 13 bases in between. The germline V gene encodes CDR1 MDHEN and CDR2 SYDVKM. This CDR3 contains 15 residues. Here the CDR3 reads CASSVLRAPNEKLFF. Here the CDR3 DNA reads TGTGCCAGCAGTGTCCTCCGGGCCCCTAATGAAAAACTGTTTTTT. The full variable domain, in which reference TRBV28 and TRBJ1-4 provide the parts outside the CDR3, is DVKVTQSSRYLVKRTGEKVFLECVQDMDHENMFWYRQDPGLGLRLIYFSYDVKMKEKGDIPEGYSVSREKKERFSLILESASTNQTSMYLCASSVLRAPNEKLFFGSGTQLSVL.

This clonotype occurred once. V is TRBV4-3 and J is TRBJ1-5; D ambiguous. The CDR3 is made up of 15 amino acids. CDR1 and CDR2 (germline): LGHNA, YSLEER. Between the trimmed V and J ends, which lost 1 base and 2 bases, there was a span of 9 bases. CDR3 in DNA: TGCGCCAGCAGCCAAGGCCAGGCGGGCAATCAGCCCCAGCATTTT. Translation gives CASSQGQAGNQPQHF.

The sample holds many counts of this clonotype. This chain joins TRBV12-3 or TRBV12-4 and TRBJ2-2, with 9 bases identical to TRBD2. The junction had 6 bases not matched to a gene; V was cut back by 3 bases and J by 4 bases. This CDR3 comprises 16 residues. The CDR3, as DNA: TGTGCCAGCAGTTTGGGCGGGAGGGCCGCCACCGGGGAGCTGTTTTTT. As protein: CASSLGGRAATGELFF.

CDR3 nucleotide sequence: TGTGCCAGCAGCGCGACTAGGGGCCAAGAGACCCAGTACTTC. Protein sequence: CASSATRGQETQYF. The V call is TRBV9, the J call TRBJ2-5; maybe TRBD2 (6 bases). Deletions cut 3 bases from V and 1 base from J, with 10 bases between. The CDR3 is made up of 14 amino acids. Germline V gene data show CDR1 as SGDLS and CDR2 as YYNGEE.

V usage is TRBV9 and J usage is TRBJ2-7; D remains ambiguous. CDR1 is SGDLS and CDR2 is YYNGEE in the germline V gene. The CDR3 extends over 16 amino acids. The germline V and J ends were trimmed by 0 bases and 5 bases, with 18 bases remaining between them. The CDR3 bases are TGTGCCAGCAGCGTAGCCCCCACAGTGGGGAACCACGAGCAGTACTTC. Amino acids: CASSVAPTVGNHEQYF.

This clonotype was picked up a small number of times. The V gene is TRBV24-1, the J gene TRBJ2-1, with 10 bases fitting TRBD2. The CDR3 contains 15 residues. Looked up from germline, CDR1 is KGHDR and CDR2 is SFDVKD. Trimming removed 5 bases from V and 4 bases from J; junction bases left unmatched: 4. The CDR3 DNA follows: TGTGCCACCAGTGGCGGGGGACTAGCGTACAATGAGCAGTTCTTC. Residues: CATSGGGLAYNEQFF.

This clonotype was detected ten times or more. The J gene is TRBJ1-4, the V gene TRBV3-1; D call uncertain. The CDR3 runs to 15 residues. Germline CDR1 reads LGHDT; CDR2 reads YNNKEL (reference sequence). Trimming pared 1 base from V and 8 bases from J, leaving 14 bases between. As DNA, the CDR3 is TGTGCCAGCAGCCAAGTGAACGGGCCGAGCGAAAAACTGTTTTTT. Its protein product is CASSQVNGPSEKLFF.

This clonotype was seen repeatedly, ten times or more. This chain links TRBV5-1 with TRBJ1-2; the D is unclear. CDR3 length: 13 amino acids. Trimming removed 2 bases from V and 4 bases from J, with 9 bases in between. Germline CDR1 SGHRS, CDR2 YFSETQ. The CDR3 reads CASSFGEGYGYTF. The CDR3 bases are TGCGCCAGCAGCTTCGGGGAGGGCTATGGCTACACCTTC.

This clonotype was counted many times. This chain uses TRBV27 with TRBJ2-1, with D perhaps TRBD2 (8 bases). Per the germline V gene, CDR1 is MNHEY and CDR2 is SMNVEV (reference sequence). The CDR3 has 17 amino acids. V was clipped by 8 bases and J by 4 bases, with 24 bases between them. The CDR3 DNA reads TGTGCCAGCCGGGAGGGGACAGAAAGAAGCGCGTACAATGAGCAGTTCTTC. Amino acid sequence: CASREGTERSAYNEQFF.

This clonotype was seen many times. This chain connects TRBV24-1 to TRBJ2-7; D is tentatively TRBD1 or TRBD2 (5 bases each). Germline CDR1 is KGHDR and CDR2 is SFDVKD. Between the trimmed V and J ends, which lost 7 bases and 7 bases, there was a span of 13 bases. This CDR3 contains 12 residues. CDR3 sequence (DNA): TGTGCCACCAGGGACACCGCGGGTGAGCAGTACTTC. Residues: CATRDTAGEQYF.

The V gene is TRBV7-6, the J gene TRBJ1-2; D is perhaps TRBD1 (6 bases). In germline, CDR1 is SGHVS, CDR2 FNYEAQ. Trimming stripped 5 bases from V and 7 bases from J, with 11 bases between. The CDR3 is 12 residues long. The CDR3 DNA reads TGTGCCAGCAGCGACACAGGGTTTGGCTACACCTTC. Amino acids: CASSDTGFGYTF.